These 25 T cell receptor beta chains share one sample of origin, sequenced in a study of T cells in Graves' hyperthyroidism and ophthalmopathy. Amplification of TCR beta CDR3 regions was performed using RNA transcripts as template. HTBI primers were employed in a first-round RT-PCR of the TCR CDR3. TCRdb itself ran the multiplex PCR reads through MiXCR, one entry per CDR3 protein. Here the sample spans fewer than 250,000 distinct CDR3 sequences, roughly 22% being singletons. Input material: blood. These receptors all stem from a woman aged 40 to 50 with Graves' ophthalmopathy.

This clonotype was seen ten or more times. This rearrangement joins TRBV4-1 to TRBJ2-7; TRBD1 might be the D (5 bases). This CDR3 is built from 14 residues. V was pared by 1 base and J by 3 bases, with 10 bases between. The germline CDR1 and CDR2 sequences are MGHRA and YSYEKL. The CDR3 sequence is CASSQGRQNYEQYF. CDR3 nucleotide sequence: TGCGCCAGCAGCCAAGGTCGACAGAACTACGAGCAGTACTTC.

This clonotype was seen more than once but under ten times. Compared with germline, one end of the junction differs, possibly owing to a read error. The chain links TRBV6-5 to TRBJ1-1, with TRBD1 matching over 7 bases. Germline lookup yields CDR1 MNHEY and CDR2 SVGAGI. This CDR3 region has 16 residues. The CDR3 region is CASSYSSTGTAVGKLF. The DNA of the CDR3 is TGTGCCAGCAGTTACTCGAGCACCGGGACAGCAGTTGGGAAACTCTTT.

This clonotype was picked up many times. J is TRBJ1-5 and V is TRBV5-1, with D uncertain. The germline V gene encodes CDR1 SGHRS and CDR2 YFSETQ. CDR3 length equals 14 residues. V dropped 2 bases and J dropped 5 bases, with 11 bases sitting between them. The CDR3 protein is CASSLGGRDQPQHF. The CDR3 DNA reads as TGCGCCAGCAGCTTAGGAGGAAGGGATCAGCCCCAGCATTTT. Based on the CDR3 plus reference TRBV5-1 and TRBJ1-5, the full variable domain is KAGVTQTPRYLIKTRGQQVTLSCSPISGHRSVSWYQQTPGQGLQFLFEYFSETQRNKGNFPGRFSGRQFSNSRSEMNVSTLELGDSALYLCASSLGGRDQPQHFGDGTRLSIL.

This clonotype was recorded many times. The chain carries TRBV28 and TRBJ2-7, with D possibly being TRBD1 or TRBD2 (5 bases each). Germline loops: CDR1 MDHEN, CDR2 SYDVKM. The V end lost 7 bases, the J end lost 5 bases, and 15 bases lay between the germline ends. The CDR3 has 13 amino acids. CDR3 coding DNA: TGTGCCAGCATCCGTGGGGGTTCCCACGAGCAGTACTTC. Its translation is CASIRGGSHEQYF. The complete variable domain, with remaining parts taken from reference TRBV28 and TRBJ2-7, reads DVKVTQSSRYLVKRTGEKVFLECVQDMDHENMFWYRQDPGLGLRLIYFSYDVKMKEKGDIPEGYSVSREKKERFSLILESASTNQTSMYLCASIRGGSHEQYFGPGTRLTVT.

This clonotype has ten or more counts. V is TRBV20-1 and J is TRBJ2-2; no definite D call. CDR3 size: 12 residues. Germline values: CDR1 DFQATT, CDR2 SNEGSKA (reference sequence). V was cut by 4 bases and J by 0 bases, with 3 bases left in between. CDR3 in DNA: TGCAGTGCTATTACGAACACCGGGGAGCTGTTTTTT. Protein sequence: CSAITNTGELFF.

The rearrangement uses TRBV7-9 and TRBJ2-7; D is uncertain. There are 12 residues in the CDR3. Germline assignment: CDR1 SEHNR and CDR2 FQNEAQ (reference sequence). The V end was cut by 5 bases, the J end by 6 bases, with 11 bases between. DNA for the CDR3: TGTGCCAGCAGCGTACCATCGGGCGAGCAGTACTTC. It yields the protein CASSVPSGEQYF.

This clonotype was counted at least ten times. V usage is TRBV3-1 and J usage is TRBJ2-5, with 9 bases matching TRBD2. Germline CDR1 reads LGHDT; CDR2 reads YNNKEL (reference sequence). CDR3 size: 13 residues. V dropped 3 bases and J dropped 4; count of bases not matched to a gene: 0. The CDR3 here is CASSHSGRETQYF. As DNA, the CDR3 is TGTGCCAGCAGCCATAGCGGGAGAGAGACCCAGTACTTC.

The table lists this clonotype with many counts. The CDR3 region has the DNA TGCAGCGTTGAAGCTCGCGGACTAGCGGGAAAGACCCAGTACTTC. Amino acid sequence: CSVEARGLAGKTQYF. The chain recombines TRBV29-1 with TRBJ2-5; 12 nucleotides match TRBD2. The CDR3 sequence is 15 residues long. The V segment lost 1 base and the J segment 6 bases; nucleotides outside the gene matches: 6. Per germline, CDR1 SQVTM and CDR2 ANQGSEA.

This clonotype showed up many times. This is likely a read error, given that the CDR3 carries no conserved phenylalanine or tryptophan at its end. The chain is built from TRBV2 and TRBJ1-2; 9 bases fit TRBD1. Germline V gives CDR1 SNHLY, CDR2 FYNNEI. This CDR3 has 12 amino acids. J gave up 5 bases and V 7 bases, and 2 bases lay outside the gene matches. CDR3 protein: CASTGTGYGYTL. The DNA for the CDR3 is TGTGCCAGCACCGGGACAGGGTATGGCTACACCCTC.

This clonotype was counted many times. The chain couples TRBV14 to TRBJ1-1; D unclear. The CDR3 sequence is 15 residues long. Germline CDR1 and CDR2: SGHDN and FVKESK. V shed 4 bases and J shed 4 bases, with 16 bases lying between them. CDR3 amino acids: CASSLRTVGGTEAFF. The CDR3 DNA is TGTGCCAGCAGCCTACGGACTGTCGGCGGCACTGAAGCTTTCTTT. Drawing the rest from reference TRBV14 and TRBJ1-1, the complete variable domain is EAGVTQFPSHSVIEKGQTVTLRCDPISGHDNLYWYRRVMGKEIKFLLHFVKESKQDESGMPNNRFLAERTGGTYSTLKVQPAELEDSGVYFCASSLRTVGGTEAFFGQGTRLTVV.

The genes are TRBV12-3 or TRBV12-4 and TRBJ1-5, with D possibly being TRBD1 (5 bases). Trimming removed 2 bases at V and 0 bases at J, with 8 bases between. This CDR3 contains 15 residues. CDR3 region: CASSLRGDSNQPQHF. CDR3 DNA sequence: TGTGCCAGCAGTTTAAGGGGAGATAGCAATCAGCCCCAGCATTTT.

This clonotype appeared many times. The gene calls are TRBV30 and TRBJ1-1; the D gene is possibly TRBD1 (5 bases). Germline V gene data show CDR1 as GTSNPN and CDR2 as SVGIG (reference sequence). V was trimmed by 4 bases and J by 6 bases, leaving 15 bases between them. There are 13 residues in the CDR3. CDR3 coding DNA: TGTGCCTGGAACCTCGGGGGGGTGGCTGAAGCTTTCTTT. Protein product: CAWNLGGVAEAFF.

The chain couples TRBV3-1 to TRBJ2-5, with D hard to call. The V end lost 1 base, the J end lost 2 bases, and 11 bases lay between the germline ends. The germline CDR1 and CDR2 sequences are LGHDT and YNNKEL (reference sequence). There are 15 residues in the CDR3. CDR3 sequence reads: CASSQVGRRQETQYF. DNA for the CDR3: TGTGCCAGCAGCCAAGTAGGTCGAAGACAAGAGACCCAGTACTTC.

This clonotype was seen only a few times. The chain joins TRBV7-3 to TRBJ1-2; 10 bases fit TRBD1. The CDR3 totals 20 residues. The germline CDR1 and CDR2 sequences are SGHTA and FQGTGA. With V trimmed by 1 base and J by 4 bases, 18 bases remained unmatched. CDR3 region: CASSLRGRVRQGAVGYGYTF. The CDR3 region has the DNA TGTGCCAGCAGCTTAAGGGGTAGGGTCCGACAGGGGGCCGTCGGCTATGGCTACACCTTC. The whole variable domain, remainder taken from reference TRBV7-3 and TRBJ1-2, is GAGVSQTPSNKVTEKGKYVELRCDPISGHTALYWYRQSLGQGPEFLIYFQGTGAADDSGLPNDRFFAVRPEGSVSTLKIQRTERGDSAVYLCASSLRGRVRQGAVGYGYTFGSGTRLTVV.

This clonotype has ten or more counts. V and J are TRBV12-3 or TRBV12-4 and TRBJ2-5; 7 bases line up with TRBD1. The trim removed 6 bases at V and 5 bases at J, leaving 6 bases unmatched. The CDR3 length is 13 residues. In DNA form, the CDR3 reads TGTGCCAGCAGGACAGGGTTGAAGGAGACCCAGTACTTC. It yields the protein CASRTGLKETQYF.

Many counts were recorded for this clonotype. The V and J genes are TRBV6-5 and TRBJ2-7; D perhaps matches TRBD2 (6 bases). CDR1 and CDR2 (germline): MNHEY, SVGAGI. Trimming pared 2 bases from V and 11 bases from J, leaving 10 bases between. The CDR3 consists of 11 residues. This chain's CDR3 is CASSYAGGEYF. The CDR3 DNA reads as TGTGCCAGCAGTTACGCGGGCGGGGAGTACTTC.

This clonotype was detected ten times or more. The chain links TRBV4-2 to TRBJ2-2; D might be TRBD2 (6 bases). The CDR3 has 16 amino acids. The germline V gene has CDR1 LGHNA and CDR2 YNFKEQ. The V gene lost 0 bases and the J gene lost 4 bases, with 12 bases spanning the gap. The CDR3 nucleotides are TGTGCCAGCAGCCAAGATACGGAGCGGGCCACCGGGGAGCTGTTTTTT. Protein sequence: CASSQDTERATGELFF.

This clonotype was seen at least ten times. This rearrangement joins TRBV5-1 to TRBJ2-7; D perhaps matches TRBD2 (6 bases). This CDR3 spans 12 amino acids. Germline values: CDR1 SGHRS, CDR2 YFSETQ. With 7 bases removed from V and 0 bases from J, the gap between germline ends came to 8 bases. The CDR3 protein is CASAGSSYEQYF. CDR3 bases: TGCGCCAGCGCCGGGAGCTCCTACGAGCAGTACTTC.

This clonotype was seen repeatedly, ten times or more. The gene calls are TRBV28 and TRBJ2-7, with TRBD2 matching over 9 bases. V lost 6 bases, J lost 6 bases, and 18 bases stayed unmatched. Germline V gene sequence: CDR1 MDHEN, CDR2 SYDVKM. The CDR3 is 17 amino acids. CDR3 nucleotides: TGTGCCAGCAGCTATAACTATGGTGCAGCGGGAGGACCCGAGCAGTACTTC. Amino acids: CASSYNYGAAGGPEQYF.

This clonotype was recorded at least ten times. V is TRBV27 and J is TRBJ2-7; no reliable D call. Germline V gene sequence: CDR1 MNHEY, CDR2 SMNVEV (reference sequence). This CDR3 region has 14 residues. Trimming left V 3 bases short and J 3 bases short, with 12 bases between. In DNA form, the CDR3 reads TGTGCCAGCAGTTTCGGCTATCAAAACTACGAGCAGTACTTC. As protein: CASSFGYQNYEQYF.

This chain connects TRBV15 to TRBJ2-5; D not certain. Between the trimmed V and J ends, which lost 1 base and 4 bases, there was a span of 13 bases. CDR1 is LNHNV and CDR2 is YYDKDF in the germline V gene (reference sequence). The CDR3 spans 15 residues. CDR3 bases: TGTGCCACCAGCAGAGTCGGTCGGTTAGGAGAGACCCAGTACTTC. Protein product: CATSRVGRLGETQYF. Together with reference TRBV15 and TRBJ2-5, the CDR3 gives the full variable domain: DAMVIQNPRYQVTQFGKPVTLSCSQTLNHNVMYWYQQKSSQAPKLLFHYYDKDFNNEADTPDNFQSRRPNTSFCFLDIRSPGLGDTAMYLCATSRVGRLGETQYFGPGTRLLVL.

This clonotype was found many times. CDR3 sequence (DNA): TGTGCCAGCAGGATCCGGGCGGCCAAAAACATTCAGTACTTC. Translating gives CASRIRAAKNIQYF. V and J are TRBV6-1 and TRBJ2-4; D gene unclear. The germline gives CDR1 MNHNS, CDR2 SASEGT. This CDR3 is built from 14 residues. Trimming took 6 bases from V and 1 from J, leaving 10 bases between them.

This clonotype was found many times. The V and J genes are TRBV10-3 and TRBJ2-7; TRBD1 might be the D (6 bases). Germline CDR1 reads ENHRY; CDR2 reads SYGVKD. The V end lost 5 bases, the J end lost 2 bases, and 13 bases lay between the germline ends. The CDR3 is 14 amino acids. The CDR3 sequence: CAISPHRETYEQYF. In nucleotides, the CDR3 is TGTGCCATCAGTCCCCACAGGGAAACCTACGAGCAGTACTTC.

This clonotype has just a few counts. This chain joins TRBV4-1 and TRBJ1-5; D might be TRBD1 (5 bases). V shed 1 base and J shed 0 bases, with 10 bases lying between them. The germline gives CDR1 MGHRA, CDR2 YSYEKL. CDR3 length: 16 residues. The CDR3 nucleotides read TGCGCCAGCAGCCAAGTCTCACAGGTTAGCAATCAGCCCCAGCATTTT. This translates into CASSQVSQVSNQPQHF.

This clonotype was seen ten or more times. The V gene is TRBV28, the J gene TRBJ1-2, with 7 bases matching TRBD1. This CDR3 has 15 residues. Trimming removed 4 bases from V and 6 bases from J; junction bases left unmatched: 11. Germline V gives CDR1 MDHEN, CDR2 SYDVKM. This CDR3 reads CASSSPGTASDGYTF. CDR3 sequence (DNA): TGTGCCAGCAGTTCCCCCGGGACAGCCTCTGATGGCTACACCTTC.